A single sample is the source of the 9 T cell receptor beta chains below, sequenced in a study of blood T cell repertoires in COVID-19. TCRdb's table, derived via immunoSEQ multiplex PCR, lists solely in-frame clones and lacks some. The sample yields 210,000 or so clones, approximately 80% seen once. What was sequenced was peripheral blood. The origin of the receptors is a woman at least 80 years old with active or convalescent COVID-19.

In DNA, the CDR3 is TGTGCCAGCTCAACTCTAAGTGGGCAACGTCAGCCCCAGCATTTT. Residues: CASSTLSGQRQPQHF. The J gene is TRBJ1-5, the V gene TRBV18; D gene uncertain. The CDR3 loop spans 15 amino acids. V lost 5 bases and J lost 6, with 17 bases in between. Germline-derived CDR1 and CDR2 are KGHSH and LQKENI.

This rearrangement joins TRBV29-1 to TRBJ2-7, with 10 bases fitting TRBD1. V shed 2 bases, J shed 7 bases, and the junction held 8 bases outside the gene matches. CDR1 is SQVTM, CDR2 ANQGSEA, per germline. The CDR3 is made up of 14 amino acids. CDR3 DNA: TGCAGCGTTGAATTGGGGACAGGGGCGAGGGAGCAGTACTTC. This sequence encodes CSVELGTGAREQYF.

This chain joins TRBV5-1 and TRBJ2-7; D is ambiguous. The CDR3 has 14 residues. The germline gives CDR1 SGHRS, CDR2 YFSETQ. Trimming shortened V by 3 bases and J by 7 bases, and 17 bases separated the two germline ends. CDR3 DNA: TGCGCCAGCAGCTCCGGGTCTAATGTGGCGGAGCAGTACTTC. This gives the protein CASSSGSNVAEQYF.

The chain recombines TRBV6-6 with TRBJ2-2; 9 bases agree with TRBD1. CDR3 length: 16 amino acids. The germline V gene has CDR1 MNHNY and CDR2 SVGAGI (reference sequence). V lost 4 bases and J lost 4; bases outside the gene matches: 7. CDR3 DNA: TGTGCCAGCAGTTTACAGGGGGCGCGTTCCACCGGGGAGCTGTTTTTT. This encodes CASSLQGARSTGELFF.

The genes are TRBV10-3 and TRBJ2-7; 8 bases agree with TRBD2. This CDR3 region has 14 residues. The germline CDR1 and CDR2 sequences are ENHRY and SYGVKD. J lost 0 bases, V lost 5 bases, and 3 bases had no gene match. The CDR3: CAISSSGSSYEQYF. The CDR3 DNA sequence: TGTGCCATCAGTTCCAGCGGGAGCTCCTACGAGCAGTACTTC.

CDR3 sequence reads: CASSQQYTSSEQYF. CDR3 nucleotides: TGTGCCAGCAGCCAACAATATACTAGTTCCGAGCAGTACTTC. V gene TRBV3-1 (or the pseudogene TRBV3-2) combines with J gene TRBJ2-7; D is possibly TRBD2 (5 bases). The CDR3 has 14 amino acids. Germline CDR1 reads LGHDT; CDR2 reads YNNKEL (reference sequence). Deletions cut 2 bases from V and 6 bases from J, with 14 bases between.

The V call is TRBV19, the J call TRBJ1-5; no clear D. CDR1 is LNHDA and CDR2 is SQIVND in the germline V gene (reference sequence). Trimming pared 2 bases from V and 4 bases from J, leaving 12 bases between. The length of the CDR3 is 15 residues. This CDR3 is CASSIQQSRNQPQHF. The CDR3 DNA reads TGTGCCAGTAGTATACAACAGAGCCGGAATCAGCCCCAGCATTTT.

The chain recombines TRBV10-3 with TRBJ2-7, with TRBD2 matching over 11 bases. The CDR3 runs 11 residues. With V trimmed by 10 bases and J by 6 bases, 2 bases remained unmatched. Germline V gene data show CDR1 as ENHRY and CDR2 as SYGVKD. The CDR3 sequence is CATTSGSEQYF. The CDR3 DNA is TGTGCCACTACTAGCGGGAGCGAGCAGTACTTC.

The chain has TRBV7-3 and TRBJ2-1; 11 bases map to TRBD2. Germline V CDR1 and CDR2: SGHTA, FQGTGA. The V and J ends lost 5 bases and 4 bases, in that order; junction bases with no gene match: 7. The CDR3 spans 16 residues. The DNA for the CDR3 is TGTGCCAGCAGCCCACTTCCTAGCGGGGGGTACAATGAGCAGTTCTTC. It specifies CASSPLPSGGYNEQFF.